This record looks at one T cell receptor beta chain sequence and its context. What antigen it recognizes has not been identified. One base away there is no much larger clone; base qualities are not given. This sample was taken from a study of CD8 T cells in ankylosing spondylitis (dated by TCRdb to between 2016 and 2019). The study in broad terms: The study profiled T cell receptor beta repertoires in healthy donors and ankylosing spondylitis patients to find disease-linked TCR variants. Peripheral blood was sampled, and synovial fluid was additionally collected from ankylosing spondylitis patients. The full study cohort was made up of 25 ankylosing spondylitis patients and more than 90 healthy donors. Summary of the overall study and its limitations: The disease-linked clones had a CD8+ phenotype and were found at relatively low frequencies in peripheral blood. The disease-linked clones were reported as significantly enriched in matched synovial fluid samples from ankylosing spondylitis patients. Blood from ankylosing spondylitis patients appeared to be characterized by a TCR beta motif composed of eight highly homologous amino acid variants. Some TCR beta motif variants had previously been reported in synovial fluid and blood of reactive arthritis patients, which suggested common disease-initiation mechanisms.

TCRdb records Illumina HiSeq 2500 as the sequencer. TCR beta libraries were prepared by quantitative 5'-RACE with molecular barcodes. The study's own analysis went as follows. To identify disease-linked TCR variants, a new computational method was used, one built on a probabilistic model of VDJ rearrangement. Using fastp trimming at Q25 and MiXCR clonotype assembly, TCRdb reanalyzed the public sequencing data and kept in-frame beta chains. Duplicate CDR3 protein sequences are folded into a single record with the most common DNA and genes. The V and J calls, along with clone size, are taken from TCRdb and not from the paper's own processing. For this sample there are 100,000 or so distinct CDR3 sequences; about 8.3% appear just once. Over 25% of the sample is held by the ten biggest clonotypes. The CDR3, cysteine through phenylalanine, is 16 amino acids long. CDR3 DNA only is kept here, 48 bases in frame from base 1. V is reduced by 1 base and J by 7 bases, leaving a spacing of 17 bases between them. Via the germline V gene, CDR1 is SGHDN and CDR2 FVKESK.

The sequence was collected from a male donor with ankylosing spondylitis. In this chain, TRBV14 is recombined with TRBJ2-4; TRBD2 is perhaps the D gene, given 7 matching bases. Sample: blood, either unsorted or a sorted T cell fraction (not recorded which). The nucleotides are TGTGCCAGCAGCCAAGCCCAAGGGGGGGCATGGAACATTCAGTACTTC. This encodes CASSQAQGGAWNIQYF.